This paragraph reports one T cell receptor (beta chain). Its antigen is currently not known. Base quality data are lacking; no much larger clone is found one base away. The sample originates from a study of OX40 agonist ivuxolimab in advanced cancers. Describing the broader study: Ivuxolimab was a fully human IgG2 agonistic monoclonal antibody targeting the costimulatory receptor OX40 (CD134). Intravenous ivuxolimab was administered to patients every 2 weeks at six dose levels: 0.01, 0.1, 0.3, 1.5, 3 and 10 mg/kg. Three dose-escalation patients achieved partial responses, one with hepatocellular carcinoma and two with cutaneous melanoma. The point of sequencing TCRbeta in the periphery was to test whether ivuxolimab changed TCR sequence diversity and drove clonal T-cell expansion. The dose-escalation cohort was about 87% male with a mean age of around 62 years, ranging from roughly 20 to 80. Prior anti-PD-1, anti-PD-L1 or anti-CTLA-4 therapy was permitted, and approximately 41% of dose-escalation patients had received checkpoint inhibitors. The monotherapy dose-escalation portion (N of about 50 patients) of the phase I ivuxolimab trial is reported in the paper. Of the 52 patients in dose escalation, about 20 had hepatocellular carcinoma, some 15 had melanoma, 9 had renal cell carcinoma and 9 had head and neck cancer. Beyond this particular receptor, the publication reports: Which antigens the clonally expanded peripheral T cells were specific for was not determined. Low levels of normalized T-cell clonal expansion were also seen in some nonresponding patients. At doses of 0.1 to 3.0 mg/kg, clonal expansion of both CD4+ and CD8+ blood T cells was observed from baseline to week 6. Partial responders in the 0.1-3.0 mg/kg groups had among the lowest normalized peripheral clonal expansion, especially among CD8+ T cells. On average, CD8+ T cells showed more expanded clones than CD4+ T cells after ivuxolimab.

Patients with autoimmune disease history or receiving systemic immunosuppression were excluded from the trial. Peripheral blood for TCR sequencing was collected from all dose cohorts at baseline, on cycle 4 day 1, and on cycle 7 day 1. The samples were taken from a phase I, first-in-human, multicenter, open-label dose-escalation trial of ivuxolimab. Adults with locally advanced or metastatic melanoma, renal cell, hepatocellular, or head and neck squamous cell carcinoma were enrolled in the trial. Before TCR sequencing, CD4+ T cells and CD8+ T cells were sorted from peripheral blood as separate populations. For sequencing of the TCRbeta CDR3 region, genomic DNA was extracted from the sorted cells. The immunoSEQ Assay was used to sequence the TCRbeta CDR3 regions. Here the immuneACCESS table is served through TCRdb, limited to in-frame sequences with V and J called. Missing clones are a known gap in these copies; in checked studies unresolved V genes cover under half, and the rest lacks a known reason. Within this sample are over 85,000 clones, with around 90% of them counted one time only. The top ten constitute 0.25% to 0.35% of the sample.

According to the germline V gene, CDR1 reads MDHEN and CDR2 reads SYDVKM. The CDR3, cysteine through phenylalanine, is 16 amino acids long. Only the CDR3 DNA stays, 48 bases, in frame from base 1. V lost 3 bases and J lost 5 bases, and the count of bases not matched to a germline gene is 7. Material: CD4+ or CD8+ T cells sorted from blood, obtained in a trial of the OX40 agonist ivuxolimab. This chain joins TRBV28 to TRBJ2-2; the junction holds 9 bases that match TRBD1. The clonotype was recovered from an adult with an advanced solid tumor such as melanoma, head and neck, liver or kidney cancer. At the DNA level, the sequence is TGTGCCAGCAGTTTTTCATGGACAGGGGTGACCGGGGAGCTGTTTTTT. It codes for CASSFSWTGVTGELFF.